This note documents a single T cell receptor beta chain sequence. Assay: immunoSEQ multiplex PCR; the TCRdb copy retains only in-frame clones and omits some. The repertoire holds 150,000 to 250,000 clones, around 82% seen once, with approximately 12% in the top ten. This sample is part of a study of blood T cell repertoires in COVID-19. Across the whole study: Spain, Italy and the United States supplied samples that represented acute and convalescent COVID-19.

The CDR3 loop spans 14 amino acids. Germline V lookup: CDR1 SGHKS, CDR2 YYEKEE (reference sequence). Trimming removed 3 bases from V and 4 bases from J; junction bases left unmatched: 4. The sequenced sample consisted of PBMCs or T cells enriched from blood (not recorded which). The rearrangement joins TRBV5-5 to TRBJ2-3; 8 bases line up with TRBD2. This sequence was found in a man aged 40-49 years who had recovered from COVID-19. DNA for the CDR3: TGTGCCAGCAGCTCGGGAGGGTGGGCAGATACGCAGTATTTT. This translates into CASSSGGWADTQYF.